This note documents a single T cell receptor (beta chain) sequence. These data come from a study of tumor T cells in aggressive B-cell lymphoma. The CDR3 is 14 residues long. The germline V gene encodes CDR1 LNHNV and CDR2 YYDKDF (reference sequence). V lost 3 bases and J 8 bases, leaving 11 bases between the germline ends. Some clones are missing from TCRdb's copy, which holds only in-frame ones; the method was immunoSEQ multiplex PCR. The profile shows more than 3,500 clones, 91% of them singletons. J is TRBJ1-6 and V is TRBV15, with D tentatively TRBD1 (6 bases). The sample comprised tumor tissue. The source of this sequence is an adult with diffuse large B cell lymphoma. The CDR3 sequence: CATSSTGYYSPLHF. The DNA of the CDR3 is TGTGCCACCAGCAGCACAGGGTACTATTCACCCCTCCACTTT.